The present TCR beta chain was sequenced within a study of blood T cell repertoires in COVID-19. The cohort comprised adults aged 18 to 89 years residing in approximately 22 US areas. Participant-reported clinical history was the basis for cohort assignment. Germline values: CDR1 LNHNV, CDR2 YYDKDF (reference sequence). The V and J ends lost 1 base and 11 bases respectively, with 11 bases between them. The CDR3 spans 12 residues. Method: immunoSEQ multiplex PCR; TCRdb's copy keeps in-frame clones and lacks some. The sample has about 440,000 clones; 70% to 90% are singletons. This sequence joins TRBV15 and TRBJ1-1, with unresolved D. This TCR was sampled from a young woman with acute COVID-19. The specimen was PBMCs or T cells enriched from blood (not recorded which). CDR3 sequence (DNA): TGTGCCACCAGCAGAGCTCGGGGTCGCGCTTTCTTT. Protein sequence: CATSRARGRAFF.